A single sample is the source of the 10 T cell receptor beta chains below, sequenced in a study of human T cells and chemical hapten exposure. TCRdb ran MiXCR on the RACE reads and lists one entry per CDR3 protein. The sample carries 75,000 to 100,000 distinct CDR3 sequences, roughly an eighth recorded once. Regarding time point: patch test 1, 2 weeks after DPC sensitization. Treatment: therapeutic diphenylcyclopropenone sensitization with weekly scalp DPC. The source material was whole blood, sampled in connection with sensitization to the hapten diphenylcyclopropenone (DPC). The receptors derive from a woman in her thirties or forties with alopecia areata. Some clones in this sample may be carry-over from other donors' samples.

This chain uses TRBV5-1 with TRBJ2-5, with a possible D match to TRBD1 (6 bases). The CDR3 is made up of 16 amino acids. In germline, CDR1 is SGHRS, CDR2 YFSETQ. With 5 bases removed from V and 4 bases from J, the gap between germline ends came to 21 bases. CDR3 nucleotide sequence: TGCGCCAGCAGGCGACAGGTTGATGTCGGTGGAGAGACCCAGTACTTC. Translating it yields CASRRQVDVGGETQYF.

The sample holds a few counts of this clonotype. J is TRBJ2-7 and V is TRBV6-1; tentatively, D is TRBD1 (5 bases). The CDR3 has 15 amino acids. The germline gives CDR1 MNHNS, CDR2 SASEGT. V was pared by 2 bases and J by 1 base, with 12 bases between. DNA for the CDR3: TGTGCCAGCAGTGAAATGGGGCAGGGTTCCTACGAGCAGTACTTC. Protein product: CASSEMGQGSYEQYF.

The V gene is TRBV30, the J gene TRBJ1-6; D is undetermined. CDR3 length equals 15 residues. The V and J ends lost 2 bases and 7 bases respectively, with 15 bases between them. CDR1 and CDR2 from the germline V gene are GTSNPN and SVGIG (reference sequence). The CDR3 DNA reads TGTGCCTGGAGTCTCCTGGACGCAAGGAATTCACCCCTCCACTTT. This translates into CAWSLLDARNSPLHF.

This clonotype was seen more than once but under ten times. The rearrangement uses TRBV5-1 and TRBJ1-5; D unresolved. This CDR3 has 14 residues. Germline V gives CDR1 SGHRS, CDR2 YFSETQ. V lost 4 bases and J 3 bases, leaving 11 bases between the germline ends. The DNA for the CDR3 is TGCGCCAGCAGCCAGGACGGATACAATCAGCCCCAGCATTTT. Translating gives CASSQDGYNQPQHF.

This clonotype has at least ten counts. J is TRBJ1-1 and V is TRBV4-1; no definite D call. The ends were cut back, 0 bases at V and 9 bases at J, with 14 bases in the middle. This CDR3 has 14 amino acids. The germline V gene encodes CDR1 MGHRA and CDR2 YSYEKL. CDR3 coding DNA: TGCGCCAGCAGCCAAGAAAGGGAGCAGCGAAAAGCTTTCTTT. This encodes CASSQEREQRKAFF.

The CDR3 DNA is TGTGCCAGCAGTTTCTCGGGGGACACCGGGGAGCTGTTTTTT. It is translated as CASSFSGDTGELFF. This chain links TRBV28 with TRBJ2-2, with D maybe TRBD2 (6 bases). The CDR3 is made up of 14 amino acids. Deletions cut 3 bases from V and 3 bases from J, with 8 bases between. Germline loops: CDR1 MDHEN, CDR2 SYDVKM.

This clonotype showed up just a few times. The chain uses TRBV6-5 and TRBJ2-1; D not certain. Trimming removed 4 bases at V and 2 bases at J, with 12 bases between. This CDR3 has 15 residues. Germline V CDR1 and CDR2: MNHEY, SVGAGI. CDR3 region: CASSSGGRAYNEQFF. The CDR3 region has the DNA TGTGCCAGCAGTTCGGGCGGTCGCGCCTACAATGAGCAGTTCTTC.

CDR3 bases: TGTGCCAGCAGTTCCGCCGGCGGGCTACCCTACGAGCAGTACTTC. As protein: CASSSAGGLPYEQYF. The rearrangement links TRBV28 to TRBJ2-7; tentatively, D is TRBD2 (5 bases). This CDR3 comprises 15 residues. The V end lost 4 bases, the J end lost 2 bases, and 15 bases lay between the germline ends. The germline V gene has CDR1 MDHEN and CDR2 SYDVKM.

In the case of this clonotype: A junction boundary mismatches the germline segment, possibly from a read error. The V call is TRBV12-3 or TRBV12-4, the J call TRBJ1-6; D possibly corresponds to TRBD1 (5 bases). This CDR3 contains 15 residues. The CDR3 loop is CTSSLLGTKNSPLHF. The DNA for the CDR3 is TGTACCAGCAGCCTTCTGGGGACCAAGAATTCACCCCTCCACTTT.

This clonotype came up many times. The chain employs TRBV29-1 and TRBJ2-1, with D uncertain. The V gene lost 6 bases and the J gene lost 9 bases, with 9 bases spanning the gap. CDR1 and CDR2 from the germline V gene are SQVTM and ANQGSEA. The CDR3 covers 10 residues. The CDR3 region has the DNA TGCAGCGTGACTGACGGTGAGCAGTTCTTC. Its protein product is CSVTDGEQFF.